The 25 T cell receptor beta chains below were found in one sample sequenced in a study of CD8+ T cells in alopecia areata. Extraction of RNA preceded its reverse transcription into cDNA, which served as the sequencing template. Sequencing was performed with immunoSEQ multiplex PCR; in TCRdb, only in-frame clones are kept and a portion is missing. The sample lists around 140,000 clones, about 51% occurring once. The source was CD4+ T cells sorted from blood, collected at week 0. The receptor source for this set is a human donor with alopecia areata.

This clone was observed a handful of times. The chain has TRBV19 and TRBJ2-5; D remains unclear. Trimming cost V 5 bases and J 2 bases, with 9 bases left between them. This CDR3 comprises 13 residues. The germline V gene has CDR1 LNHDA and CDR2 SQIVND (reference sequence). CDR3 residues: CASSLTKQETQYF. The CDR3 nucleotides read TGTGCCAGTAGTCTGACCAAACAAGAGACCCAGTACTTC.

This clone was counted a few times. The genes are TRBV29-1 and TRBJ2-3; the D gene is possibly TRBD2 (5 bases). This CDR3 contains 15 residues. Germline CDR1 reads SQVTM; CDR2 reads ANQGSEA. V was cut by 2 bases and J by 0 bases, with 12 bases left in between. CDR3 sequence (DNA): TGCAGCGTTGAAAGAGGAGGTAGTAGCACAGATACGCAGTATTTT. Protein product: CSVERGGSSTDTQYF.

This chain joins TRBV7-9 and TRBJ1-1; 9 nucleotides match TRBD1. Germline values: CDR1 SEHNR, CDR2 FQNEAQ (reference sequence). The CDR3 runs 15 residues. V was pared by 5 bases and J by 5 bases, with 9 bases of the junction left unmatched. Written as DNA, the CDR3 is TGTGCCAGCAGCACCGGGACAGGGTATGTTACTGAAGCTTTCTTT. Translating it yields CASSTGTGYVTEAFF. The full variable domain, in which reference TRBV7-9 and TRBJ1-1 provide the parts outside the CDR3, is DTGVSQNPRHKITKRGQNVTFRCDPISEHNRLYWYRQTLGQGPEFLTYFQNEAQLEKSRLLSDRFSAERPKGSFSTLEIQRTEQGDSAMYLCASSTGTGYVTEAFFGQGTRLTVV.

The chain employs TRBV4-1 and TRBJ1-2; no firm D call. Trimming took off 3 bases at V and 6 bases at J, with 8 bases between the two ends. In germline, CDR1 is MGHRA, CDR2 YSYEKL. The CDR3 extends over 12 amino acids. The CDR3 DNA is TGCGCCAGCAGCCAGTCACGTGATGGCTACACCTTC. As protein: CASSQSRDGYTF.

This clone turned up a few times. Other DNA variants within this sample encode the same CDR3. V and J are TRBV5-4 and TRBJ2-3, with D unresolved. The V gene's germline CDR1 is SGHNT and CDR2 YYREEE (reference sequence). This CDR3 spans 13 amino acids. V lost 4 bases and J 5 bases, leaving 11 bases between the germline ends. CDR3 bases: TGTGCCAGCAGCCTGGTCGCTGAAGATACGCAGTATTTT. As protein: CASSLVAEDTQYF.

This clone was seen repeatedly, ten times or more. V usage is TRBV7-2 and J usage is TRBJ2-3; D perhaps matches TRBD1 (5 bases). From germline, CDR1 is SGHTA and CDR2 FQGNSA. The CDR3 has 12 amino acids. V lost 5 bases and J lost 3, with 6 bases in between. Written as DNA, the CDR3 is TGTGCCAGCAGCCAGGGTACAGATACGCAGTATTTT. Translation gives CASSQGTDTQYF.

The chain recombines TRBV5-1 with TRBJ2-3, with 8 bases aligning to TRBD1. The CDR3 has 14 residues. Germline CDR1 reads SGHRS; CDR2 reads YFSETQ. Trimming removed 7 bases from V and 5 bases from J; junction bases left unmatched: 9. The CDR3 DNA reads TGCGCCAGCGTGGCAGGGGGCTTAGAAGATACGCAGTATTTT. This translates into CASVAGGLEDTQYF.

As DNA, the CDR3 is TGTGCCAGCAGTGAAGTCCCCAGGGGAGGGAATGAGCAGTTCTTC. This gives the protein CASSEVPRGGNEQFF. The chain joins TRBV6-1 to TRBJ2-1, with D maybe TRBD2 (7 bases). V was clipped by 1 base and J by 7 bases, with 14 bases between them. This CDR3 spans 15 amino acids. Per germline, CDR1 MNHNS and CDR2 SASEGT.

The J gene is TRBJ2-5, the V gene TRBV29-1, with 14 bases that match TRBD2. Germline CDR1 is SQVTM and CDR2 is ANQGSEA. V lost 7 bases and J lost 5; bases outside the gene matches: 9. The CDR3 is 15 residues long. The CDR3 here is CSAETTSGRGETQYF. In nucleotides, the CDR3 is TGCAGCGCGGAAACGACTAGCGGGAGGGGGGAGACCCAGTACTTC. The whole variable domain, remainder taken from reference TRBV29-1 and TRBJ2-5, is SAVISQKPSRDICQRGTSLTIQCQVDSQVTMMFWYRQQPGQSLTLIATANQGSEATYESGFVIDKFPISRPNLTFSTLTVSNMSPEDSSIYLCSAETTSGRGETQYFGPGTRLLVL.

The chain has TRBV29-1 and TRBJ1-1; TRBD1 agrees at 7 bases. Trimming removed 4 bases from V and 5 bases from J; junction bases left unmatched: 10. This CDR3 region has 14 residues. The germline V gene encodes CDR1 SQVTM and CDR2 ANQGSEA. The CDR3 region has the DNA TGCAGCGTTGTATTAGACAGGGTTACGACTGAAGCTTTCTTT. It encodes CSVVLDRVTTEAFF.

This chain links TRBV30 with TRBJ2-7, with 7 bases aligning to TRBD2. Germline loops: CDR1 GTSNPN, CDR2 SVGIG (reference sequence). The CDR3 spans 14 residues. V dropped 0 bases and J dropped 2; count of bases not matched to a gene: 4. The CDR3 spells CAWSVQAGTYEQYF. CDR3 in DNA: TGTGCCTGGAGTGTACAAGCGGGGACCTACGAGCAGTACTTC.

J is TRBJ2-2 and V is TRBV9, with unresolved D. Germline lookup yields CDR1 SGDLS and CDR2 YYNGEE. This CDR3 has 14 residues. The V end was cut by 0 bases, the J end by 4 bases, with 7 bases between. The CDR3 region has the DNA TGTGCCAGCAGCGTAGTTATTTCCACCGGGGAGCTGTTTTTT. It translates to CASSVVISTGELFF.

CDR3 in DNA: TGCGCCAGCAGCTTGTCGGCCGGGGCCAACGTCCTGACTTTC. Translation: CASSLSAGANVLTF. This chain uses TRBV5-1 with TRBJ2-6, with D unresolved. The CDR3 is 14 amino acids. V lost 1 base to trimming and J lost 4 bases, with 6 bases between them. CDR1 and CDR2 (germline): SGHRS, YFSETQ.

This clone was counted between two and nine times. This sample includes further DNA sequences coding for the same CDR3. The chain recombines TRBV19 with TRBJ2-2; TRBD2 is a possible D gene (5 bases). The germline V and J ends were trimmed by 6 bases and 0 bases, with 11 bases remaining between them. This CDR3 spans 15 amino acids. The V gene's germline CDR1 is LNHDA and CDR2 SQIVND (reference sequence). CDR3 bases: TGTGCCAGTAGGGGAGCGACCCCGAACACCGGGGAGCTGTTTTTT. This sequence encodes CASRGATPNTGELFF.

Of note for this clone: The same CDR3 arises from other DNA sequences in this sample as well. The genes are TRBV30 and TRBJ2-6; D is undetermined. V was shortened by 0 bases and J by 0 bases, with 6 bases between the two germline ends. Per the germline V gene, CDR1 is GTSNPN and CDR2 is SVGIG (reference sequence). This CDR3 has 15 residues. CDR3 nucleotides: TGTGCCTGGAGTGTGGGCGGCTCTGGGGCCAACGTCCTGACTTTC. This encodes CAWSVGGSGANVLTF.

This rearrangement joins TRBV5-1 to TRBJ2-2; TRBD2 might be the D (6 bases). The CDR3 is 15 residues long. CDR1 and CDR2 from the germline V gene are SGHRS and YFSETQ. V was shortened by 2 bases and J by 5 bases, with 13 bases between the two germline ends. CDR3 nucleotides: TGCGCCAGCAGCTTAGGGATAGCGGTTACCGGGGAGCTGTTTTTT. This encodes CASSLGIAVTGELFF.

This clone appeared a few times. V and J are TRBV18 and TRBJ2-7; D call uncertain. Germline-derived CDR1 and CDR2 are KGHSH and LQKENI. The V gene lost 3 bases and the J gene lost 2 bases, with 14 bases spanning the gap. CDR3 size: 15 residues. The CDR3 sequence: CASSPDDPRAYEQYF. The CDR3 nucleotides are TGTGCCAGCTCACCGGATGATCCTAGGGCCTACGAGCAGTACTTC.

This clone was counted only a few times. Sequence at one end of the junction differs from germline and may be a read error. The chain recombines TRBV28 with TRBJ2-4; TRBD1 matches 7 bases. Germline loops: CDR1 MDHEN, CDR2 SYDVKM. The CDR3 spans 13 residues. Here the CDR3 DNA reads TGTGCCAGCAGTTCCCGCCAATCCCTTACAGGGGCCTTC. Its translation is CASSSRQSLTGAF.

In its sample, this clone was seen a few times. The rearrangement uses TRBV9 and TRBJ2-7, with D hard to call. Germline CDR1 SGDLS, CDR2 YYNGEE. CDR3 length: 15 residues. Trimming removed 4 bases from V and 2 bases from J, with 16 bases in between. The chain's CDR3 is CASSPRRESTYEQYF. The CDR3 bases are TGTGCCAGCAGCCCACGACGCGAATCCACCTACGAGCAGTACTTC.

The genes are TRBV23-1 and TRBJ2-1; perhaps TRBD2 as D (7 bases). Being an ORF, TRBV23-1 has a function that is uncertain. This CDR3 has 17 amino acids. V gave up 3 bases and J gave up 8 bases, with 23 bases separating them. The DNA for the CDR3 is TGCGCCAGCAGTCATACAGGGTTAGGGCGGGAGTTCTATGAGCAGTTCTTC. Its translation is CASSHTGLGREFYEQFF.

The CDR3 spells CSVIVRDTLVYGYTF. The CDR3, as DNA: TGCAGCGTTATCGTCCGGGACACCCTAGTCTATGGCTACACCTTC. This chain uses TRBV29-1 with TRBJ1-2; D is possibly TRBD1 (6 bases). In germline, CDR1 is SQVTM, CDR2 ANQGSEA. This CDR3 has 15 residues. V gave up 5 bases and J gave up 4 bases, with 20 bases separating them.

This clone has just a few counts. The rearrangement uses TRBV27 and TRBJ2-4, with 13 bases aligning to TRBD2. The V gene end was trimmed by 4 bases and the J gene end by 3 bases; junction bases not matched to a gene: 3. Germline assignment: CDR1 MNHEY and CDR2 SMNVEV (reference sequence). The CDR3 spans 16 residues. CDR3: CASSSRLAGGKNIQYF. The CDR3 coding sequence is TGTGCCAGCAGTTCTCGACTAGCGGGGGGCAAAAACATTCAGTACTTC.

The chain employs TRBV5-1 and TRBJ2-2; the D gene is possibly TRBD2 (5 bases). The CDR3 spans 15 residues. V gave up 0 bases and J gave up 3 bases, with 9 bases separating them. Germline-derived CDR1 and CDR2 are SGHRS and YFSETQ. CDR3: CASSLVLGDTGELFF. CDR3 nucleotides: TGCGCCAGCAGCTTGGTACTCGGGGACACCGGGGAGCTGTTTTTT.

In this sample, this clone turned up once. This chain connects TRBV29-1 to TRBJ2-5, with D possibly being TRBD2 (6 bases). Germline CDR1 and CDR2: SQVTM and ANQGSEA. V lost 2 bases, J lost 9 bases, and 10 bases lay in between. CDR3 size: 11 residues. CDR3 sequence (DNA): TGCAGCGTTGAATACCGCGGGGCCCAGTACTTC. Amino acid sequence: CSVEYRGAQYF.

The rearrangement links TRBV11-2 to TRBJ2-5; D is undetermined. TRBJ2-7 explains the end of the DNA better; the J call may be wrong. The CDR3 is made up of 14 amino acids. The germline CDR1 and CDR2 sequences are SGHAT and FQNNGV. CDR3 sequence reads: CASSPQRGRLEQYF. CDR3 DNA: TGTGCCAGCAGCCCCCAGCGTGGGCGGCTCGAGCAGTACTTC.